One sample yielded the 21 T cell receptor beta chains listed below, sequenced in a study of shared clonotypes between healthy human individuals. TCRdb keeps only in-frame clones here, not all; method: immunoSEQ multiplex PCR. The table has about 2.3 million clones, roughly 93% seen once. The sequenced sample was naive CD4+ T cells from PBMCs. Regarding subset: CD45RA+ positively selected. The receptors come from a man between 18 and 35 years old in good health. Some clones in this sample may be carry-over from other donors' samples.

The chain uses TRBV9 and TRBJ2-7, with D possibly being TRBD1 or TRBD2 (5 bases each). Looked up from germline, CDR1 is SGDLS and CDR2 is YYNGEE. CDR3 length: 15 residues. V gave up 0 bases and J gave up 0 bases, with 10 bases separating them. The CDR3 DNA reads TGTGCCAGCAGCGTAGACCCGGGACCCTCCTACGAGCAGTACTTC. Protein sequence: CASSVDPGPSYEQYF.

This chain connects TRBV5-4 to TRBJ2-5, with 13 bases that match TRBD2. The CDR3 extends over 16 amino acids. The junction had 7 bases not matched to a gene; V was cut back by 2 bases and J by 6 bases. Germline V gene data show CDR1 as SGHNT and CDR2 as YYREEE (reference sequence). The CDR3 loop reads CASSLRVTSGRQTQYF. The CDR3 DNA reads TGTGCCAGCAGCTTAAGGGTGACTAGCGGGAGGCAGACCCAGTACTTC.

The chain combines TRBV7-2 with TRBJ2-3, with D possibly TRBD2 on 5 matching bases. This CDR3 spans 18 amino acids. The germline gives CDR1 SGHTA, CDR2 FQGNSA. With 2 bases removed from V and 1 base from J, the gap between germline ends came to 19 bases. The chain's CDR3 is CASSLSGAGAAGTDTQYF. CDR3 DNA: TGTGCCAGCAGCTTATCGGGTGCGGGCGCGGCAGGCACAGATACGCAGTATTTT.

This clone was recorded once. The rearrangement uses TRBV11-2 and TRBJ2-3, with TRBD1 matching over 8 bases. Germline V gives CDR1 SGHAT, CDR2 FQNNGV. V lost 5 bases and J lost 1; bases outside the gene matches: 11. The CDR3 is made up of 17 amino acids. CDR3 coding DNA: TGTGCCAGCAGCGGAAACCTACCGGGACAGGGCACAGATACGCAGTATTTT. Protein sequence: CASSGNLPGQGTDTQYF.

The genes are TRBV19 and TRBJ1-5; 9 nucleotides agree with TRBD1. The ends lost 5 bases at V and 2 bases at J; junction bases unmatched: 10. This CDR3 is built from 17 residues. From germline, CDR1 is LNHDA and CDR2 SQIVND (reference sequence). CDR3 nucleotides: TGTGCCAGTAGTTTGGGACAGGGCGCGCTTGGCAATCAGCCCCAGCATTTT. Encoded protein: CASSLGQGALGNQPQHF. Full variable domain (remainder filled in from reference TRBV19 and TRBJ1-5): DGGITQSPKYLFRKEGQNVTLSCEQNLNHDAMYWYRQDPGQGLRLIYYSQIVNDFQKGDIAEGYSVSREKKESFPLTVTSAQKNPTAFYLCASSLGQGALGNQPQHFGDGTRLSIL.

The rearrangement links TRBV18 to TRBJ2-2; 11 bases match TRBD1. J lost 7 bases, V lost 3 bases, and 10 bases had no gene match. CDR1 and CDR2 (germline): KGHSH, LQKENI. The CDR3 sequence is 17 residues long. The CDR3 loop reads CASSPGQGASALGELFF. For the CDR3, the DNA is TGTGCCAGCTCACCTGGACAGGGGGCCTCCGCGCTCGGGGAGCTGTTTTTT. Looking up the rest from reference TRBV18 and TRBJ2-2 gives the full variable domain: NAGVMQNPRHLVRRRGQEARLRCSPMKGHSHVYWYRQLPEEGLKFMVYLQKENIIDESGMPKERFSAEFPKEGPSILRIQQVVRGDSAAYFCASSPGQGASALGELFFGEGSRLTVL.

This clone was found once. The chain uses TRBV29-1 and TRBJ2-7, with no clear D. Germline V CDR1 and CDR2: SQVTM, ANQGSEA. This CDR3 has 12 residues. Trimming removed 6 bases at V and 5 bases at J, with 14 bases between. Here the CDR3 DNA reads TGCAGCGTCCGGGCCCTTAGCAACGAGCAGTACTTC. Its protein product is CSVRALSNEQYF.

This clone was counted a single time. V usage is TRBV18 and J usage is TRBJ2-3; D is perhaps TRBD2 (6 bases). CDR1 and CDR2 from the germline V gene are KGHSH and LQKENI. The CDR3 is 16 residues long. V lost 7 bases and J lost 0, with 17 bases in between. This chain's CDR3 is CASLAQGGPSTDTQYF. CDR3 in DNA: TGTGCCAGCTTGGCACAAGGAGGGCCTAGCACAGATACGCAGTATTTT.

The chain joins TRBV7-8 to TRBJ2-6; tentatively, D is TRBD2 (5 bases). This CDR3 is built from 13 residues. The V and J ends lost 5 bases and 4 bases respectively, with 6 bases between them. CDR1 SGHVS and CDR2 FQNEAQ come from the germline V gene. CDR3 nucleotides: TGTGCCAGCAGCCCGGGAGGGGCCAACGTCCTGACTTTC. Its translation is CASSPGGANVLTF. Full variable domain (missing parts from reference TRBV7-8 and TRBJ2-6): GAGVSQSPRYKVAKRGQDVALRCDPISGHVSLFWYQQALGQGPEFLTYFQNEAQLDKSGLPSDRFFAERPEGSVSTLKIQRTQQEDSAVYLCASSPGGANVLTFGAGSRLTVL.

The chain links TRBV7-9 to TRBJ2-1; D might be TRBD2 (5 bases). Looked up from germline, CDR1 is SEHNR and CDR2 is FQNEAQ (reference sequence). V was cut by 1 base and J by 9 bases, with 22 bases left in between. The CDR3 covers 17 residues. The CDR3 DNA follows: TGTGCCAGCAGCTTAGATGGCGCGGGCAGCAATTACCCTGAGCAGTTCTTC. Protein product: CASSLDGAGSNYPEQFF.

The CDR3 reads CASSQVSSGTYNEQFF. The DNA for the CDR3 is TGTGCCAGCAGCCAGGTCTCTAGCGGTACCTACAATGAGCAGTTCTTC. V gene TRBV4-2 combines with J gene TRBJ2-1; TRBD2 matches 7 bases. Unmatched junction bases numbered 7, after V lost 3 bases and J lost 2 bases. In germline, CDR1 is LGHNA, CDR2 YNFKEQ. CDR3 length: 16 amino acids.

This chain joins TRBV6-5 and TRBJ2-5; D gene unclear. CDR3 size: 15 residues. The germline CDR1 and CDR2 sequences are MNHEY and SVGAGI. Trimming stripped 0 bases from V and 2 bases from J, with 10 bases between. CDR3 bases: TGTGCCAGCAGTTACTCCAGAAGTAAGCAAGAGACCCAGTACTTC. Protein product: CASSYSRSKQETQYF.

In the case of this clone: Other DNA sequences within the sample encode an identical CDR3. The chain is built from TRBV6-5 and TRBJ1-2, with D unclear. Trimming stripped 0 bases from V and 3 bases from J, with 5 bases between. CDR3 length: 13 residues. CDR1 is MNHEY, CDR2 SVGAGI, per germline. The CDR3: CASSYSPDYGYTF. In nucleotides, the CDR3 is TGTGCCAGCAGTTACTCGCCGGACTATGGCTACACCTTC.

The table lists this clone with a count of one. A read error may explain this, as a much larger clone is one base away. Different DNA sequences within this sample yield the same CDR3. V gene TRBV28 combines with J gene TRBJ1-5; no reliable D call. The CDR3 totals 11 residues. From germline, CDR1 is MDHEN and CDR2 SYDVKM. Trimming removed 2 bases from V and 6 bases from J, with 2 bases in between. For the CDR3, the DNA is TGTGCCAGCAGTTTAGTTCAGCCCCAGCATTTT. As protein: CASSLVQPQHF.

The chain has TRBV7-4 and TRBJ2-1, with 9 bases aligning to TRBD2. The V gene end was trimmed by 3 bases and the J gene end by 5 bases; junction bases not matched to a gene: 5. Germline V gene lookup returns CDR1 SGHVT and CDR2 SQSDAQ. The CDR3 sequence is 15 residues long. The CDR3 reads CASSFRPSGDNEQFF. CDR3 DNA sequence: TGTGCCAGCAGCTTCCGCCCTAGCGGGGACAATGAGCAGTTCTTC.

The rearrangement links TRBV5-4 to TRBJ2-3, with D unresolved. The CDR3 totals 16 residues. CDR1 and CDR2 (germline): SGHNT, YYREEE (reference sequence). Trimming removed 4 bases from V and 2 bases from J, with 17 bases in between. The CDR3 here is CASSAAGASITDTQYF. The CDR3 DNA sequence: TGTGCCAGCAGCGCCGCCGGCGCATCTATCACAGATACGCAGTATTTT.

As regards this clone: Distinct nucleotide sequences in the sample also encode this CDR3. The chain combines TRBV5-1 with TRBJ2-1; 8 nucleotides agree with TRBD2. CDR3 size: 15 residues. Germline CDR1 SGHRS, CDR2 YFSETQ. V shed 4 bases, J shed 2 bases, and the junction held 5 bases outside the gene matches. Here the CDR3 reads CASSPPAGAYNEQFF. For the CDR3, the DNA is TGCGCCAGCAGCCCGCCAGCGGGAGCCTACAATGAGCAGTTCTTC.

The chain employs TRBV6-5 and TRBJ2-3, with 8 bases aligning to TRBD2. CDR3 length: 15 residues. Germline loops: CDR1 MNHEY, CDR2 SVGAGI. The trim removed 6 bases at V and 1 base at J, leaving 6 bases unmatched. The CDR3 reads CASSGTSKGTDTQYF. CDR3 in DNA: TGTGCCAGCAGCGGGACTAGTAAGGGCACAGATACGCAGTATTTT.

This clone was counted once. V is TRBV6-5 and J is TRBJ2-7, with 7 nucleotides matching TRBD1. CDR1 and CDR2 from the germline V gene are MNHEY and SVGAGI. This CDR3 has 14 residues. Trimming removed 6 bases from V and 5 bases from J; junction bases left unmatched: 10. CDR3 sequence (DNA): TGTGCCAGCAGCCCTACCCGACAGGGCCACGAGCAGTACTTC. The encoded protein is CASSPTRQGHEQYF.

The V and J genes are TRBV5-8 and TRBJ1-2; 7 bases match TRBD1. There are 15 residues in the CDR3. The V and J ends lost 4 bases and 0 bases, in that order; junction bases with no gene match: 6. Germline CDR1 is SGHTS and CDR2 is YDEGEE. The CDR3 region is CASSSRQGPNYGYTF. The DNA for the CDR3 is TGTGCCAGCAGCAGTCGACAGGGACCTAACTATGGCTACACCTTC.

This rearrangement joins TRBV5-1 to TRBJ2-1; possible D gene TRBD1, 6 bases. The germline CDR1 and CDR2 sequences are SGHRS and YFSETQ. Trimming took off 4 bases at V and 3 bases at J, with 17 bases between the two ends. The CDR3 runs 16 residues. CDR3 sequence: CASSPRTDGVYNEQFF. CDR3 in DNA: TGCGCCAGCAGCCCCCGGACAGATGGGGTCTACAATGAGCAGTTCTTC. Variable domain in full (rest from reference TRBV5-1 and TRBJ2-1): KAGVTQTPRYLIKTRGQQVTLSCSPISGHRSVSWYQQTPGQGLQFLFEYFSETQRNKGNFPGRFSGRQFSNSRSEMNVSTLELGDSALYLCASSPRTDGVYNEQFFGPGTRLTVL.